The next 7 T cell receptor beta chains were all read from a single sample in a study of shared clonotypes between healthy human individuals. Data came from immunoSEQ multiplex PCR; TCRdb stores just in-frame clones and leaves some out. The sample has approximately 1.5 million clones; around 98% are singletons. Sequencing used naive CD4+ T cells sorted from blood. The subset was: CD45RA+ positively selected. These receptors came from a man aged 30-40 years in good health.

The chain joins TRBV5-6 to TRBJ1-1, with D possibly TRBD1 on 6 matching bases. CDR1 and CDR2 from the germline V gene are SGHDT and YYEEEE. V dropped 2 bases and J dropped 1 base, with 12 bases sitting between them. The CDR3 contains 15 residues. CDR3 sequence (DNA): TGTGCCAGCAGCTTCAGGGGTTCGGGGAACACTGAAGCTTTCTTT. Translated, it gives CASSFRGSGNTEAFF.

This rearrangement joins TRBV27 to TRBJ2-5, with 7 bases lining up with TRBD2. Germline V gene lookup returns CDR1 MNHEY and CDR2 SMNVEV (reference sequence). With V trimmed by 3 bases and J by 7 bases, 23 bases remained unmatched. The CDR3 is 19 amino acids. The CDR3 DNA follows: TGTGCCAGCAGTTTTAGAGGGGCGCAGGATCGCGGGAGTAGGGGGACCCAGTACTTC. This codes for CASSFRGAQDRGSRGTQYF.

V and J are TRBV25-1 and TRBJ2-7; TRBD1 matches 8 bases. The CDR3 totals 14 residues. With V trimmed by 5 bases and J by 5 bases, 8 bases remained unmatched. Germline V gives CDR1 MGHDK, CDR2 SYGVNS. CDR3 protein: CASSQTGARDEQYF. The CDR3 bases are TGTGCCAGCAGTCAGACAGGGGCGCGTGACGAGCAGTACTTC.

This chain connects TRBV6-4 to TRBJ1-4; weak D call: TRBD1 (5 bases). Trimming cost V 6 bases and J 6 bases, with 14 bases left between them. Germline CDR1 and CDR2: MRHNA and SNTAGT. The CDR3 covers 14 residues. CDR3 bases: TGTGCCAGCAGGAGACAGTCGTACTATGAAAAACTGTTTTTT. This codes for CASRRQSYYEKLFF.

The chain carries TRBV5-1 and TRBJ2-7; TRBD1 agrees at 8 bases. The CDR3 contains 17 residues. V trimming: 0 bases; J trimming: 9 bases; junction bases outside the gene matches: 17. Germline V CDR1 and CDR2: SGHRS, YFSETQ. The CDR3 nucleotides are TGCGCCAGCAGCTTGGAGGTGTCAGGACAGGGTTATGTTGGGCAGTACTTC. This codes for CASSLEVSGQGYVGQYF. The full variable domain, with the rest looked up from reference TRBV5-1 and TRBJ2-7, is KAGVTQTPRYLIKTRGQQVTLSCSPISGHRSVSWYQQTPGQGLQFLFEYFSETQRNKGNFPGRFSGRQFSNSRSEMNVSTLELGDSALYLCASSLEVSGQGYVGQYFGPGTRLTVT.

V usage is TRBV28 and J usage is TRBJ1-1; TRBD1 is a possible D gene (5 bases). The CDR3 covers 14 residues. V was cut by 2 bases and J by 8 bases, with 15 bases left in between. Germline V CDR1 and CDR2: MDHEN, SYDVKM. The CDR3 region has the DNA TGTGCCAGCAGTTTACCGCAGGGTACAGCAGAAGCTTTCTTT. This translates into CASSLPQGTAEAFF.

The chain is built from TRBV7-8 and TRBJ1-1, with D uncertain. The CDR3 spans 15 residues. Trimming took off 0 bases at V and 1 base at J, with 9 bases between the two ends. The germline V gene encodes CDR1 SGHVS and CDR2 FQNEAQ. CDR3 region: CASSLARIENTEAFF. The DNA of the CDR3 is TGTGCCAGCAGCTTAGCGCGAATCGAGAACACTGAAGCTTTCTTT.